This T cell receptor beta chain was sequenced in a study of beta chain features in type 1 diabetes. cDNA synthesis used the whole RNA isolate, giving expressed TCRB sequences. This table comes from immunoSEQ multiplex PCR, and its TCRdb copy is limited to in-frame clones, with some not included. The repertoire consists of about 260,000 clones, with under 70% occurring once and the leading ten covering approximately 0.05%. V was cut by 4 bases and J by 7 bases, with 14 bases left in between. The CDR3 has 13 amino acids. CDR1 SGHRS and CDR2 YFSETQ come from the germline V gene. This clonotype was sampled from a man aged 25-40 years in good health. Sequences were obtained from naive CD4+ T cells from blood. The rearrangement joins TRBV5-1 to TRBJ2-5; a possible D gene is TRBD1 (6 bases). The CDR3 sequence is CASSPGQSRTQYF. The CDR3, as DNA: TGCGCCAGCAGCCCCGGACAGTCGAGGACCCAGTACTTC. The entire variable domain, with the rest obtained from reference TRBV5-1 and TRBJ2-5, is as follows: KAGVTQTPRYLIKTRGQQVTLSCSPISGHRSVSWYQQTPGQGLQFLFEYFSETQRNKGNFPGRFSGRQFSNSRSEMNVSTLELGDSALYLCASSPGQSRTQYFGPGTRLLVL.